The T cell receptor (beta chain) under discussion was sequenced for a study of blood T cell repertoires in COVID-19. Study-wide background: There were acute and convalescent COVID-19 samples, and they came from the United States, Italy and Spain. Sources were T cells, B-cell-depleted T cells, or PBMCs; the material itself was cDNA or gDNA.

Per the study methods: Amplification of reference gene primers was used by the study to estimate nucleated cell counts. TCRdb's copy holds only in-frame clones and misses some; the assay was immunoSEQ multiplex PCR. The V and J calls and clone size are taken from that table; D and trimming were inferred from the DNA. The sample lists some 350,000 clones, approximately 89% occurring once. Looked up from germline, CDR1 is SEHNR and CDR2 is FQNEAQ (reference sequence). This CDR3 has 13 amino acids. V trimming: 5 bases; J trimming: 10 bases; junction bases outside the gene matches: 5. Material: peripheral blood. This clonotype originated in a woman in her late teens or twenties who had recovered from COVID-19. V is TRBV7-9 and J is TRBJ1-6; 7 nucleotides match TRBD1. The CDR3 protein is CASSQDRDSPLHF. The CDR3 coding sequence is TGTGCCAGCAGCCAAGACAGGGACTCACCCCTCCACTTT. The full variable domain, completed using reference TRBV7-9 and TRBJ1-6, is DTGVSQNPRHKITKRGQNVTFRCDPISEHNRLYWYRQTLGQGPEFLTYFQNEAQLEKSRLLSDRFSAERPKGSFSTLEIQRTEQGDSAMYLCASSQDRDSPLHFGNGTRLTVT.